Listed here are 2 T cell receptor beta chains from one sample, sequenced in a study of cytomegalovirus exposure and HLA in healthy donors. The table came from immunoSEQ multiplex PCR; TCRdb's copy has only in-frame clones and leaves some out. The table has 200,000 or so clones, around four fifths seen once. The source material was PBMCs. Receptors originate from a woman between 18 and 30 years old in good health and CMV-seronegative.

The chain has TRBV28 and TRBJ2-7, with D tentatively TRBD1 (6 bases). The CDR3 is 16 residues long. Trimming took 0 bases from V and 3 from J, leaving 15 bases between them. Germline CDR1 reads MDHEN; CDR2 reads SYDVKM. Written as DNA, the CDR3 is TGTGCCAGCAGTTTATGGGCAGGGGCGACTTTCTACGAGCAGTACTTC. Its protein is CASSLWAGATFYEQYF.

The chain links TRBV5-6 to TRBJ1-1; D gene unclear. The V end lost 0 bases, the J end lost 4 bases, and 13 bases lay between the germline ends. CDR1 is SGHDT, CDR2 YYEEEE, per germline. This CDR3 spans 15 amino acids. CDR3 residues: CASSLGGRWGTEAFF. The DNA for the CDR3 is TGTGCCAGCAGCTTGGGAGGGAGGTGGGGCACTGAAGCTTTCTTT.